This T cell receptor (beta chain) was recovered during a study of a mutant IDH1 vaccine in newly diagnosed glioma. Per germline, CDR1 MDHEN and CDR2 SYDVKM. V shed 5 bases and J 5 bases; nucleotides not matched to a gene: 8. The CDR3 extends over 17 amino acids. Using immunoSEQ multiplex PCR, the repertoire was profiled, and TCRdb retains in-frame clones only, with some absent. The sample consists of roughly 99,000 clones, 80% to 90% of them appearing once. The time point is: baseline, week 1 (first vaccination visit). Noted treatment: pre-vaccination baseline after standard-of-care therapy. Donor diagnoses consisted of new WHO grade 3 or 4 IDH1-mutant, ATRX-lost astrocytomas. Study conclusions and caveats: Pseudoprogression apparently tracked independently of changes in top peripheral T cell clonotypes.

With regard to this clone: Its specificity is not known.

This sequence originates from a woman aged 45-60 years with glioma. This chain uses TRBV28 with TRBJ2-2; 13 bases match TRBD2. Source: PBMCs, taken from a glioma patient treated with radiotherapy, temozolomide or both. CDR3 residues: CASSPGLAGVGTGELFF. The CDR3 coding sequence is TGTGCCAGCAGTCCAGGACTAGCGGGAGTAGGGACCGGGGAGCTGTTTTTT.